The rows below give T cell receptor beta chains drawn from one sample of a study of T cells in tumors after PD-1 blockade. Profiling relied on immunoSEQ multiplex PCR, and the TCRdb table lists in-frame clones only, not all of them. The sample holds 30,000 to 40,000 clones, just under 80% seen once. The input for sequencing was PBMCs, taken before anti-PD-1 treatment. The receptors were gathered from a human donor with basal cell carcinoma. Both conserved end residues are part of each CDR3. Clone size is given for some rows only: seen once, a few or many times, or a class if the clone is expanded.

>TRBJ2-7|few|TRBV5-1
CASSLPRGGDWHYEQYF
>TRBJ2-1|-|TRBV19
CASSSGNYNEQFF
>TRBJ2-2|-|TRBV6-4
CASSEVPNTGELFF
>TRBJ2-3|-|TRBV6-4
CASSVAATDTQYF
>TRBJ2-1|-|TRBV6-5
CASSTGGGVENEQFF
>TRBJ1-4|-|TRBV30
CAWSGQGTTNEKLFF
>TRBJ1-5|once|TRBV30
CAWSFQAPGDYSNQPQHF
>TRBJ2-3|-|TRBV9
CASSGLAGGFDTQYF
>TRBJ1-6|few|TRBV20-1
CSAGVESPLHF
>TRBJ1-4|-|TRBV7-9
CATQGGATNEKLFF
>TRBJ2-2|-|TRBV5-4
CASSLVLAGTGELFF
>TRBJ2-5|-|TRBV6-6
CASSYWTRTTETQYF
>TRBJ1-6|once|TRBV11-3
CASSSGQSYNSPLHF
>TRBJ2-7|-|TRBV7-2
CASSLRASYEQYF
>TRBJ2-5|-|TRBV28
CASSWVTSGVQETQYF
>TRBJ2-5|-|TRBV24-1
CATSPGGQGAWETQYF
>TRBJ2-1|-|TRBV12-5
CASGPGTSGDNEQFF
>TRBJ1-1|-|TRBV28
CASGKTGVRTEAFF
>TRBJ2-5|-|TRBV18
CASSPTRMETQYF
>TRBJ2-3|-|TRBV20-1
CSASLGLAGGVNTQYF
>TRBJ2-7|-|TRBV7-2
CASSLGLAGAYGSYEQYF
>TRBJ1-4|-|TRBV5-1
CASSFLGQGNEKLFF
>TRBJ2-1|few|TRBV14
CASCRGGSYNEQFF
>TRBJ2-3|-|TRBV18
CASSPAGLAGGDTQYF
>TRBJ2-4|-|TRBV29-1
CSAGRIGDIQYF
>TRBJ1-1|-|TRBV6-5
CASIGTGVRTEAFF
>TRBJ1-1|-|TRBV28
CASSFSVNTEAFF
>TRBJ1-6|-|TRBV5-8
CASSLDLDSPLHF
>TRBJ1-2|few|TRBV28
CASSSNYGYTF
>TRBJ2-1|-|TRBV19
CASKARGRISYNEQFF
>TRBJ2-1|-|TRBV7-2
CASSQTRGEQFF
>TRBJ2-1|-|TRBV7-2
CASSLARGLAGGNEQFF
>TRBJ1-2|-|TRBV5-8
CASSFGQGDGYTF
>TRBJ2-6|-|TRBV10-3
CAISEEPGTGLPSGANVLTF
>TRBJ2-7|-|TRBV6-2/TRBV6-3
CASSQTSYEQYF
>TRBJ2-1|-|TRBV7-2
CASSNRDKAEQFF
>TRBJ1-2|-|TRBV4-3
CASSQDRQLNYGYTF
>TRBJ1-5|-|TRBV2
CASSVGDTSNQPQHF
>TRBJ2-4|-|TRBV10-3
CAISEPRTDIQYF
>TRBJ2-7|-|TRBV7-9
CASSSRYSYEQYF
>TRBJ2-3|-|TRBV7-8
CASSSRASGRTSTDTQYF
>TRBJ1-6|-|TRBV27
CASSLVNSPLHF
>TRBJ1-4|-|TRBV19
CASRSPGQLNEKLFF
>TRBJ2-2|-|TRBV9
CASRDSGLNTGELFF
>TRBJ2-3|-|TRBV14
CASSQGWTGVFDTQYF
>TRBJ2-5|-|TRBV2
CASRRQLETQYF
>TRBJ2-3|many|TRBV4-2
CASSRTTSGSTDTQYF
>TRBJ1-6|few|TRBV5-8
CASTRAGPGVPLHF
>TRBJ1-2|-|TRBV7-9
CASSLVGQGGGYTF
>TRBJ2-7|large|TRBV28
CASSLVAPGEQYF
>TRBJ1-5|-|TRBV6-6
CASTQGIDQPQHF
>TRBJ2-1|-|TRBV29-1
CSGGYNEQFF
>TRBJ2-2|-|TRBV9
CASSVGREFTGELFF